The 21 T cell receptor beta chains below all came from one sample that was sequenced in a study of shared clonotypes between healthy human individuals. Clones were sequenced by immunoSEQ multiplex PCR, and TCRdb holds only the in-frame ones, with some missing. The repertoire holds approximately 400,000 clones, with roughly 96% as singletons. The sequenced sample was memory CD8+ T cells sorted from blood. Indicated subset: CD45RO+ cells pooled with CCR7-negative TemRA cells. The source is a man under 40 in good health.

CDR3 in amino acids: CATSRVSSLNEQFF. CDR3 sequence (DNA): TGTGCCACCAGCAGAGTTTCTAGCCTCAATGAGCAGTTCTTC. The V gene is TRBV15, the J gene TRBJ2-1; a weak D match, TRBD2 (5 bases). Germline values: CDR1 LNHNV, CDR2 YYDKDF (reference sequence). V was cut by 1 base and J by 6 bases, with 10 bases left in between. The CDR3 covers 14 residues.

This chain uses TRBV29-1 with TRBJ2-3; 11 bases agree with TRBD2. The V gene's germline CDR1 is SQVTM and CDR2 ANQGSEA. This CDR3 comprises 18 residues. V trimming: 4 bases; J trimming: 2 bases; junction bases outside the gene matches: 14. CDR3 in amino acids: CSVGKVVAGGDPTDTQYF. The CDR3 DNA reads TGCAGCGTTGGGAAGGTGGTAGCGGGAGGGGACCCCACAGATACGCAGTATTTT.

The CDR3 DNA reads as TGTGCCAGCAGGGGGACTTCCACAGATACGCAGTATTTT. It is translated as CASRGTSTDTQYF. The chain couples TRBV4-2 to TRBJ2-3; a possible D gene is TRBD2 (6 bases). CDR3 length: 13 amino acids. Between the trimmed V and J ends, which lost 6 bases and 2 bases, there was a span of 9 bases. Germline assignment: CDR1 LGHNA and CDR2 YNFKEQ.

The gene calls are TRBV11-3 and TRBJ2-5; D is uncertain. The V end lost 5 bases, the J end lost 0 bases, and 4 bases lay between the germline ends. This CDR3 has 12 residues. Germline CDR1 and CDR2: SGHNT and YENEEA. CDR3: CASSHNQETQYF. The CDR3, as DNA: TGTGCCAGCAGCCACAACCAAGAGACCCAGTACTTC. Combining the CDR3 with reference TRBV11-3 and TRBJ2-5 gives the whole variable domain EAGVVQSPRYKIIEKKQPVAFWCNPISGHNTLYWYLQNLGQGPELLIRYENEEAVDDSQLPKDRFSAERLKGVDSTLKIQPAELGDSAVYLCASSHNQETQYFGPGTRLLVL.

This chain connects TRBV5-5 to TRBJ2-3, with TRBD1 as a possible D gene (5 bases). Between the trimmed V and J ends, which lost 4 bases and 0 bases, there was a span of 9 bases. The CDR3 consists of 14 residues. Germline V gene sequence: CDR1 SGHKS, CDR2 YYEKEE (reference sequence). The CDR3, as DNA: TGTGCCAGCAGCCCAGGGTTCAGCACAGATACGCAGTATTTT. Amino acid sequence: CASSPGFSTDTQYF.

The V gene is TRBV6-5, the J gene TRBJ2-7; 7 positions agree with TRBD2. V shed 7 bases and J 6 bases; nucleotides not matched to a gene: 15. This CDR3 is 15 amino acids long. Germline loops: CDR1 MNHEY, CDR2 SVGAGI. The CDR3, as DNA: TGTGCCAGCACCACTCGGGGGGAGAATAGGGCCGAGCAGTACTTC. This sequence encodes CASTTRGENRAEQYF.

This chain connects TRBV5-5 to TRBJ1-5; unclear D gene. V was pared by 3 bases and J by 9 bases, with 16 bases between. CDR3 length equals 14 residues. Per germline, CDR1 SGHKS and CDR2 YYEKEE (reference sequence). The CDR3 DNA is TGTGCCAGCAGCTATTCCGGGTCAGTCGGGCCCCAGCATTTT. Translation: CASSYSGSVGPQHF.

This clone was counted once. V usage is TRBV4-1 and J usage is TRBJ1-1, with D possibly matching TRBD1 (6 bases). This CDR3 has 17 amino acids. V lost 1 base to trimming and J lost 1 base, with 16 bases between them. Per germline, CDR1 MGHRA and CDR2 YSYEKL. CDR3 sequence: CASSQGVLGGQNTEAFF. CDR3 nucleotides: TGCGCCAGCAGCCAAGGGGTTTTGGGGGGGCAGAACACTGAAGCTTTCTTT.

The chain carries TRBV5-1 and TRBJ2-5, with D possibly being TRBD2 (5 bases). Trimming left V 0 bases short and J 4 bases short, with 10 bases between. CDR1 and CDR2 from the germline V gene are SGHRS and YFSETQ. The CDR3 is 14 residues long. The CDR3: CASSLGSRGETQYF. The DNA of the CDR3 is TGCGCCAGCAGCTTGGGTTCTCGGGGAGAGACCCAGTACTTC.

The chain uses TRBV6-1 and TRBJ1-5; no definite D call. Germline assignment: CDR1 MNHNS and CDR2 SASEGT. The CDR3 is made up of 11 amino acids. Trimming removed 4 bases from V and 11 bases from J, with 9 bases in between. Written as DNA, the CDR3 is TGTGCCAGCAGTGTTAGGGAAACCCAGCATTTT. Amino acid sequence: CASSVRETQHF.

This chain joins TRBV1 and TRBJ2-1; TRBD2, the D gene given by the table, was not confirmed from the DNA. TRBV1 is given as a pseudogene. The CDR3 is made up of 16 amino acids. This CDR3 is CTSSQVRVWGGDEQFF. The DNA for the CDR3 is TGCACCAGCAGCCAAGTACGGGTTTGGGGGGGTGATGAGCAGTTCTTC.

The chain joins TRBV11-2 to TRBJ2-1; 11 bases fit TRBD1. The CDR3 is made up of 15 amino acids. V shed 0 bases and J 6 bases; nucleotides not matched to a gene: 1. The germline V gene encodes CDR1 SGHAT and CDR2 FQNNGV. CDR3 sequence: CASSLDGTGGNEQFF. The CDR3 DNA sequence: TGTGCCAGCAGCTTAGATGGGACAGGGGGCAATGAGCAGTTCTTC.

The V call is TRBV30, the J call TRBJ2-5; the D is unclear. Looked up from germline, CDR1 is GTSNPN and CDR2 is SVGIG (reference sequence). Between the trimmed V and J ends, which lost 3 bases and 4 bases, there was a span of 6 bases. The CDR3 runs to 11 residues. The CDR3: CAWSDVETQYF. DNA of the CDR3: TGTGCCTGGAGCGACGTAGAGACCCAGTACTTC.

The chain recombines TRBV7-8 with TRBJ2-7, with TRBD2 matching over 12 bases. Unmatched junction bases numbered 6, after V lost 4 bases and J lost 2 bases. This CDR3 is built from 16 residues. Germline V gives CDR1 SGHVS, CDR2 FQNEAQ. In nucleotides, the CDR3 is TGTGCCAGCAGCTCCCTAGCGGGAGGGCTAACCTACGAGCAGTACTTC. It codes for CASSSLAGGLTYEQYF.

V usage is TRBV19 and J usage is TRBJ2-1, with 8 bases that match TRBD2. J gave up 7 bases and V 3 bases, and 2 bases lay outside the gene matches. This CDR3 region has 13 residues. The germline CDR1 and CDR2 sequences are LNHDA and SQIVND (reference sequence). CDR3 DNA: TGTGCCAGTAGTATCCGGGAGGGGAATGAGCAGTTCTTC. Amino acids: CASSIREGNEQFF. The full variable domain, with the rest looked up from reference TRBV19 and TRBJ2-1, is DGGITQSPKYLFRKEGQNVTLSCEQNLNHDAMYWYRQDPGQGLRLIYYSQIVNDFQKGDIAEGYSVSREKKESFPLTVTSAQKNPTAFYLCASSIREGNEQFFGPGTRLTVL.

V is TRBV6-5 and J is TRBJ2-1; 11 bases agree with TRBD2. The germline V gene has CDR1 MNHEY and CDR2 SVGAGI. CDR3 length: 15 residues. Trimming cost V 0 bases and J 6 bases; bases outside gene matches: 1. The CDR3 DNA reads TGTGCCAGCAGTTACTCCGGACTAGCGGGCAATGAGCAGTTCTTC. It specifies CASSYSGLAGNEQFF.

This chain joins TRBV4-1 and TRBJ1-1; 10 bases match TRBD1. The CDR3 is made up of 15 amino acids. V was clipped by 6 bases and J by 8 bases; unmatched bases: 12. Per germline, CDR1 MGHRA and CDR2 YSYEKL. In DNA, the CDR3 is TGCGCCAGCAGACCCAAGACAGGGGGCTTTAGCGAAGCTTTCTTT. This translates into CASRPKTGGFSEAFF.

V usage is TRBV29-1 and J usage is TRBJ1-1; D unresolved. Germline CDR1 SQVTM, CDR2 ANQGSEA. This CDR3 spans 14 amino acids. Trimming took 3 bases from V and 0 from J, leaving 11 bases between them. CDR3 DNA sequence: TGCAGCGTTGAGGCCCGATTCATGAACACTGAAGCTTTCTTT. Translated: CSVEARFMNTEAFF.

The rearrangement links TRBV1 to TRBJ1-5; the table's D gene call, TRBD1, was not cross checked with the DNA. TRBV1 is noted as a pseudogene. This CDR3 comprises 18 residues. In DNA form, the CDR3 reads TGCACCAGCAGCCAAAAGAGGGGAAAGGCCAAGGGGGATCAGCCCCAGCATTTT. It specifies CTSSQKRGKAKGDQPQHF.

The rearrangement links TRBV27 to TRBJ2-1, with a weak D call TRBD1 (6 bases). V lost 3 bases and J lost 2, with 11 bases in between. The CDR3 runs 15 residues. Looked up from germline, CDR1 is MNHEY and CDR2 is SMNVEV (reference sequence). This chain's CDR3 is CASSFGQRTYNEQFF. In DNA form, the CDR3 reads TGTGCCAGCAGTTTCGGACAGAGAACCTACAATGAGCAGTTCTTC.

This chain joins TRBV28 and TRBJ2-7; no reliable D call. CDR3 size: 12 residues. Germline V gene lookup returns CDR1 MDHEN and CDR2 SYDVKM. Trimming stripped 7 bases from V and 2 bases from J, with 9 bases between. The CDR3 DNA follows: TGTGCCAGCAACCGGTTCCCCTACGAGCAGTACTTC. This gives the protein CASNRFPYEQYF. Combining the CDR3 with reference TRBV28 and TRBJ2-7 gives the whole variable domain DVKVTQSSRYLVKRTGEKVFLECVQDMDHENMFWYRQDPGLGLRLIYFSYDVKMKEKGDIPEGYSVSREKKERFSLILESASTNQTSMYLCASNRFPYEQYFGPGTRLTVT.